Shown below are 26 T cell receptor beta chains from a single sample sequenced in a study of shared clonotypes between healthy human individuals. Measured with immunoSEQ multiplex PCR; TCRdb has only the in-frame clones, and not every one. The table has approximately 2.5 million clones, 93% seen once. Source material: naive CD4+ T cells from PBMCs. The subset denotes: CD45RA+ positively selected. These receptors came from a man younger than 35 in good health. Some clones in this sample may be carry-over from other donors' samples.

This chain uses TRBV12-5 with TRBJ2-6, with D possibly matching TRBD2 (5 bases). The CDR3 totals 16 residues. Germline V gives CDR1 LGHNT, CDR2 FRNRAP. Trimming removed 4 bases at V and 4 bases at J, with 14 bases between. The CDR3 nucleotides are TGTGCTAGTGGTTGGGGTAGAGGGAACGGGGCCAACGTCCTGACTTTC. Translating it yields CASGWGRGNGANVLTF.

The chain uses TRBV18 and TRBJ2-3; 9 bases agree with TRBD2. The CDR3 is 14 residues long. Germline CDR1 reads KGHSH; CDR2 reads LQKENI. Germline trimming cut 6 bases from V and 3 bases from J; bases unmatched to any gene: 4. CDR3 DNA sequence: TGTGCCAGCTCCGGGGGACTAGCAACAGATACGCAGTATTTT. Amino acids: CASSGGLATDTQYF. Full variable domain (outside the CDR3, taken from reference TRBV18 and TRBJ2-3): NAGVMQNPRHLVRRRGQEARLRCSPMKGHSHVYWYRQLPEEGLKFMVYLQKENIIDESGMPKERFSAEFPKEGPSILRIQQVVRGDSAAYFCASSGGLATDTQYFGPGTRLTVL.

Details on this clone: This sample also contains other DNA sequences that code for the same CDR3. This rearrangement joins TRBV6-5 to TRBJ1-1, with TRBD1 matching 7 bases. CDR3 length equals 15 residues. The V gene end was trimmed by 0 bases and the J gene end by 3 bases; junction bases not matched to a gene: 4. Germline assignment: CDR1 MNHEY and CDR2 SVGAGI. The CDR3 is CASSYSGQGDTEAFF. The DNA for the CDR3 is TGTGCCAGCAGTTACTCTGGCCAGGGGGACACTGAAGCTTTCTTT.

As to this clone: Other DNA sequences in this specimen translate into the identical CDR3. The chain couples TRBV29-1 to TRBJ2-1; D may be TRBD2 (6 bases). CDR1 is SQVTM, CDR2 ANQGSEA, per germline. Trimming took off 4 bases at V and 2 bases at J, with 6 bases between the two ends. This CDR3 comprises 12 residues. The CDR3 coding sequence is TGCAGCGTTGGGGAGGCCTACAATGAGCAGTTCTTC. Protein product: CSVGEAYNEQFF.

The V call is TRBV5-4, the J call TRBJ2-1; TRBD2 aligns across 11 bases. With 4 bases clipped from V and 1 base from J, the junction kept 7 bases outside the gene matches. In germline, CDR1 is SGHNT, CDR2 YYREEE (reference sequence). This CDR3 is 17 amino acids long. The CDR3 region is CASSPRTSGFSYNEQFF. In DNA form, the CDR3 reads TGTGCCAGCAGCCCCCGGACTAGCGGGTTTTCCTACAATGAGCAGTTCTTC.

V gene TRBV6-5 combines with J gene TRBJ2-5, with 7 bases lining up with TRBD1. With V trimmed by 2 bases and J by 3 bases, 3 bases remained unmatched. The CDR3 extends over 14 amino acids. The V gene's germline CDR1 is MNHEY and CDR2 SVGAGI. This chain's CDR3 is CASSYEGAEETQYF. The CDR3 nucleotides are TGTGCCAGCAGTTACGAGGGGGCCGAAGAGACCCAGTACTTC.

A single count supports this clone. This chain connects TRBV5-4 to TRBJ2-7, with 10 bases aligning to TRBD2. The CDR3 is 15 amino acids. Trimming cost V 5 bases and J 6 bases; bases outside gene matches: 11. Germline loops: CDR1 SGHNT, CDR2 YYREEE (reference sequence). CDR3 coding DNA: TGTGCCAGCAGTTCGATAGGGACTAGCGTTGGCGAGCAGTACTTC. Its protein is CASSSIGTSVGEQYF.

The V and J genes are TRBV7-2 and TRBJ2-7, with TRBD2 matching 9 bases. Germline CDR1 and CDR2: SGHTA and FQGNSA. Germline trimming cut 4 bases from V and 3 bases from J; bases unmatched to any gene: 10. This CDR3 is built from 16 residues. The CDR3 loop reads CASSSSVAGGIYEQYF. The CDR3, as DNA: TGTGCCAGCAGCTCCAGTGTGGCGGGAGGGATCTACGAGCAGTACTTC.

V and J are TRBV28 and TRBJ1-2, with a possible D match to TRBD1 (5 bases). Trimming stripped 6 bases from V and 4 bases from J, with 15 bases between. Germline assignment: CDR1 MDHEN and CDR2 SYDVKM. CDR3 size: 14 residues. CDR3 DNA sequence: TGTGCCAGCAGCCCCGCGCAGGGAGGCTATGGCTACACCTTC. Residues: CASSPAQGGYGYTF.

This sequence joins TRBV5-1 and TRBJ2-1, with D maybe TRBD1 (6 bases). CDR3 length: 15 residues. Germline lookup yields CDR1 SGHRS and CDR2 YFSETQ. V lost 3 bases and J lost 7, with 17 bases in between. The CDR3 here is CASSYREPSGNEQFF. In nucleotides, the CDR3 is TGCGCCAGCAGCTACAGGGAACCTTCGGGGAATGAGCAGTTCTTC.

The chain is built from TRBV10-3 and TRBJ1-6; 7 bases are a match to TRBD1. The CDR3 extends over 15 amino acids. The germline V gene has CDR1 ENHRY and CDR2 SYGVKD. J lost 2 bases, V lost 6 bases, and 4 bases had no gene match. The CDR3 DNA reads as TGTGCCATCAGCGCAGGGGGACCCTATAATTCACCCCTCCACTTT. It yields the protein CAISAGGPYNSPLHF.

A remark on this clone: The same CDR3 also results from other DNA sequences found in this sample. The chain links TRBV6-1 to TRBJ1-5; D is perhaps TRBD1 (6 bases). The CDR3 has 13 residues. V gave up 4 bases and J gave up 4 bases, with 8 bases separating them. Looked up from germline, CDR1 is MNHNS and CDR2 is SASEGT. The DNA for the CDR3 is TGTGCCAGCAGTGGGACAGTTAATCAGCCCCAGCATTTT. Translating it yields CASSGTVNQPQHF.

The chain combines TRBV5-3 with TRBJ2-1; 11 bases map to TRBD2. TRBV5-3 is an ORF, and what it does is uncertain. The CDR3 sequence is 15 residues long. The J segment lost 6 bases and the V segment lost 7 bases, leaving 9 bases of the junction unmatched. The CDR3, as DNA: TGTGCCAGAGCCGTAGCGGGAGGGCCTTGCAATGAGCAGTTCTTC. It codes for CARAVAGGPCNEQFF.

This clone was counted a single time. The genes are TRBV18 and TRBJ2-2; TRBD1 matches at 12 bases. This CDR3 comprises 19 residues. Germline-derived CDR1 and CDR2 are KGHSH and LQKENI. J gave up 2 bases and V 2 bases, and 9 bases lay outside the gene matches. This CDR3 is CASSPNFRDRGRNTGELFF. CDR3 coding DNA: TGTGCCAGCTCACCAAACTTCCGGGACAGGGGGCGAAACACCGGGGAGCTGTTTTTT.

The J gene is TRBJ2-7, the V gene TRBV18; no definite D call. V dropped 6 bases and J dropped 6 bases, with 12 bases sitting between them. This CDR3 has 12 residues. Germline CDR1 is KGHSH and CDR2 is LQKENI. The CDR3 DNA follows: TGTGCCAGCTCGCCGAAGGCGCGCGAGCAGTACTTC. This gives the protein CASSPKAREQYF. Looking up the rest from reference TRBV18 and TRBJ2-7 gives the full variable domain: NAGVMQNPRHLVRRRGQEARLRCSPMKGHSHVYWYRQLPEEGLKFMVYLQKENIIDESGMPKERFSAEFPKEGPSILRIQQVVRGDSAAYFCASSPKAREQYFGPGTRLTVT.

The chain couples TRBV7-3 to TRBJ2-1; TRBD1 agrees at 7 bases. Germline lookup yields CDR1 SGHTA and CDR2 FQGTGA. The CDR3 is 13 amino acids. V shed 5 bases and J 5 bases; nucleotides not matched to a gene: 3. DNA for the CDR3: TGTGCCAGCAGCCCTCAGGGGGACAATGAGCAGTTCTTC. Translation: CASSPQGDNEQFF.

The chain carries TRBV14 and TRBJ2-4; 9 bases match TRBD2. The germline V gene has CDR1 SGHDN and CDR2 FVKESK. J lost 6 bases, V lost 1 base, and 1 base had no gene match. The CDR3 spans 14 residues. The CDR3 DNA follows: TGTGCCAGCAGCCAAGCGGGACTAGCAAACATTCAGTACTTC. It specifies CASSQAGLANIQYF. The full variable domain, completed using reference TRBV14 and TRBJ2-4, is EAGVTQFPSHSVIEKGQTVTLRCDPISGHDNLYWYRRVMGKEIKFLLHFVKESKQDESGMPNNRFLAERTGGTYSTLKVQPAELEDSGVYFCASSQAGLANIQYFGAGTRLSVL.

The chain employs TRBV6-4 and TRBJ2-7; no reliable D call. CDR1 is MRHNA and CDR2 is SNTAGT in the germline V gene. The CDR3 runs 15 residues. The V end lost 5 bases, the J end lost 0 bases, and 14 bases lay between the germline ends. The CDR3 loop reads CASSQEAHSSYEQYF. The CDR3 DNA is TGTGCCAGCAGTCAAGAGGCACACTCCTCCTACGAGCAGTACTTC.

The CDR3: CSVPPPGGAGELFF. The CDR3 region has the DNA TGCAGCGTCCCCCCGCCTGGGGGAGCCGGGGAGCTGTTTTTT. The V and J genes are TRBV29-1 and TRBJ2-2; D possibly uses TRBD1 or TRBD2 (5 bases each). The V and J ends lost 6 bases and 6 bases respectively, with 17 bases between them. This CDR3 is 14 amino acids long. Germline V gene sequence: CDR1 SQVTM, CDR2 ANQGSEA.

The chain links TRBV5-6 to TRBJ1-1; TRBD1 matches at 12 bases. The CDR3 has 15 residues. Germline V lookup: CDR1 SGHDT, CDR2 YYEEEE. Losses at the gene ends were 4 bases for V and 3 bases for J; bases not matched to a gene: 4. The CDR3, as DNA: TGTGCCAGCAGCGGGGACAGGGGGCTGGACACTGAAGCTTTCTTT. It yields the protein CASSGDRGLDTEAFF.

J is TRBJ2-5 and V is TRBV9, with D maybe TRBD2 (5 bases). The germline V and J ends were trimmed by 4 bases and 3 bases, with 13 bases remaining between them. Germline CDR1 SGDLS, CDR2 YYNGEE. The CDR3 consists of 14 residues. The CDR3 nucleotides are TGTGCCAGCAGCCCCACCCGGACTGAAGAGACCCAGTACTTC. This translates into CASSPTRTEETQYF.

This clone was seen once. The chain joins TRBV21-1 to TRBJ2-7; the D call TRBD2 from the table was never checked on the DNA. TRBV21-1 is flagged as a pseudogene. The CDR3 covers 15 residues. The CDR3 nucleotides are TGTGCCAGCAGCCGCTGGGAGGGCCGAACAATGAAGGAGTACTTC. Translated: CASSRWEGRTMKEYF.

V is TRBV4-2 and J is TRBJ2-1; 9 nucleotides line up with TRBD2. The CDR3 spans 16 residues. CDR1 is LGHNA and CDR2 is YNFKEQ in the germline V gene. Germline trimming cut 4 bases from V and 3 bases from J; bases unmatched to any gene: 7. CDR3 DNA sequence: TGTGCCAGCAGCCGAGAGGTAGCGGGAGTCTACAATGAGCAGTTCTTC. Its translation is CASSREVAGVYNEQFF.

The V gene is TRBV5-1, the J gene TRBJ2-3; TRBD2 matches at 9 bases. Germline loops: CDR1 SGHRS, CDR2 YFSETQ. There are 16 residues in the CDR3. Losses at the gene ends were 4 bases for V and 3 bases for J; bases not matched to a gene: 9. The CDR3 DNA reads as TGCGCCAGCAGCCCCGGGACTAGCAGAAAGACAGATACGCAGTATTTT. Translated: CASSPGTSRKTDTQYF.

The chain recombines TRBV10-3 with TRBJ2-2; perhaps TRBD2 as D (6 bases). Trimming took 0 bases from V and 0 from J, leaving 11 bases between them. The CDR3 length is 17 residues. CDR1 is ENHRY, CDR2 SYGVKD, per germline. CDR3 in amino acids: CAISESAGTANTGELFF. CDR3 nucleotides: TGTGCCATCAGTGAGTCTGCGGGGACCGCGAACACCGGGGAGCTGTTTTTT.

The J gene is TRBJ2-3, the V gene TRBV4-1, with D perhaps assigned TRBD1 or TRBD2 (5 bases each). From germline, CDR1 is MGHRA and CDR2 YSYEKL. CDR3 length: 15 residues. Between the trimmed V and J ends, which lost 4 bases and 4 bases, there was a span of 15 bases. This chain's CDR3 is CASSRIGTPADTQYF. The CDR3 DNA reads as TGCGCCAGCAGCCGAATCGGGACCCCGGCAGATACGCAGTATTTT.